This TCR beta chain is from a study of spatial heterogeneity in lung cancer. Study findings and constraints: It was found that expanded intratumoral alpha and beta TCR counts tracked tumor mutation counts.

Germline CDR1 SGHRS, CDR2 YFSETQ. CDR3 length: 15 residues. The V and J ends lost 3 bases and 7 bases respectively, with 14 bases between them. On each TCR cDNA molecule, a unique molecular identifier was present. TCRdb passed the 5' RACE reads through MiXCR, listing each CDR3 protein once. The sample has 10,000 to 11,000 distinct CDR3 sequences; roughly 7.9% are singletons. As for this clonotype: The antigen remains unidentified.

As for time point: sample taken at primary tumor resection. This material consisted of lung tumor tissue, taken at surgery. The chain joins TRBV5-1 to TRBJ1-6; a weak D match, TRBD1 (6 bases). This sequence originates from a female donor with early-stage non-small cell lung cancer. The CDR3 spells CASSSQGQQNSPLHF. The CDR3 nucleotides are TGCGCCAGCAGCTCGCAAGGACAGCAAAATTCACCCCTCCACTTT. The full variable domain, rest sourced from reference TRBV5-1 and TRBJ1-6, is KAGVTQTPRYLIKTRGQQVTLSCSPISGHRSVSWYQQTPGQGLQFLFEYFSETQRNKGNFPGRFSGRQFSNSRSEMNVSTLELGDSALYLCASSSQGQQNSPLHFGNGTRLTVT.